The T cell receptor beta chain under discussion was sequenced for a study of T cells expressing NK-cell markers. Study-level background: There were seven HCMV-seropositive donors and one seronegative donor among the eight sequenced. Study-level points and caveats: Each of 6 or 7 donors carried dominant NKG2C+ clonotypes accounting for roughly 1.0-7.5% of CD8+ T cells. Dominance of the CD3+CD56-NKG2C+ fraction by these clonotypes also held in a handful of donors.

About this clonotype itself: The antigen is not known.

One entry per CDR3 protein, without DNA, is what TCRdb gives after re-calling the 5' RACE reads. The sample table includes a few hundred thousand distinct CDR3 sequences. CDR1 SGHRS and CDR2 YFSETQ come from the germline V gene. The CDR3 runs 14 residues. This sequence was found in a man aged 18-69 years in good health. Sequences were obtained from blood T cells: a sorted CD56 or NKG2C T cell subset, CD4+ or CD8+ T cells, or bulk PBMC T cells (not recorded which). This chain joins TRBV5-1 and TRBJ2-7. CDR3 protein: CASQQRGDSYEQYF.